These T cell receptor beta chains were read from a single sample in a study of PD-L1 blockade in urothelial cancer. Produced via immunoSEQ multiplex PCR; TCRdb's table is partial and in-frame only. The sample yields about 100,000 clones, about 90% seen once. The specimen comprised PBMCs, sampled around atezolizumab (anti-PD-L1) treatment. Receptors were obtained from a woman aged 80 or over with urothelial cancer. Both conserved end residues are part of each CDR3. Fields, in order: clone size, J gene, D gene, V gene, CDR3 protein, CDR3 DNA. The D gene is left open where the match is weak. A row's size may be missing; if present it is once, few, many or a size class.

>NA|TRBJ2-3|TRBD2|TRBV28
CASVLSGRARTDTQYF
TGTGCCAGCGTACTGAGCGGGAGGGCTCGCACAGATACGCAGTATTTT
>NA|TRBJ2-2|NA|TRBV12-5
CASGLGGGTGELFF
TGTGCTAGTGGTTTGGGAGGGGGCACCGGGGAGCTGTTTTTT
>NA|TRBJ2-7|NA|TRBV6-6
CASSYNGGTYEQYF
TGTGCCAGCAGTTACAATGGGGGGACCTACGAGCAGTACTTC
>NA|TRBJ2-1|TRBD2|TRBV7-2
CASSMGLADYNEQFF
TGTGCCAGCAGCATGGGACTAGCGGATTACAATGAGCAGTTCTTC
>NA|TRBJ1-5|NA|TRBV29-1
CSVGEGGNQPQHF
TGCAGCGTTGGGGAGGGGGGCAATCAGCCCCAGCATTTT
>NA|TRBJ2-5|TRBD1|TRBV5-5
CASSPATGGEWETQYF
TGTGCCAGCAGCCCAGCGACAGGGGGAGAGTGGGAGACCCAGTACTTC
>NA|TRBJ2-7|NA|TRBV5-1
CASSLGVGGNYEQYF
TGCGCCAGCAGCTTAGGGGTGGGCGGAAACTACGAGCAGTACTTC
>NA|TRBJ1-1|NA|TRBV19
CASSPPGRGNTEAFF
TGTGCCAGTAGTCCCCCGGGCAGGGGGAACACTGAAGCTTTCTTT
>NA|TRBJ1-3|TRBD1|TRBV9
CASSVTGGSGNTIYF
TGTGCCAGCAGCGTTACAGGGGGCTCTGGAAACACCATATATTTT
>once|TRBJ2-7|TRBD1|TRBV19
CASSVDRGSYEQYF
TGTGCCAGTAGTGTAGACAGGGGGTCCTACGAGCAGTACTTC
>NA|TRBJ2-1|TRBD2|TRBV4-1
CASSQGLAGVHNEQFF
TGCGCCAGCAGCCAAGGACTAGCGGGAGTTCACAATGAGCAGTTCTTC
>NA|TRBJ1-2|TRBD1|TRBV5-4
CASSLEPTGLGYGYTF
TGTGCCAGCAGCTTGGAACCGACAGGGCTGGGCTATGGCTACACCTTC
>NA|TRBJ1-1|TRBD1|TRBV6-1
CASSVSSGGTEAFF
TGTGCCAGCAGTGTCTCCTCAGGGGGGACTGAAGCTTTCTTT
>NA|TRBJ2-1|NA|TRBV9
CASSFGQFSYNEQFF
TGTGCCAGCAGCTTCGGACAATTTTCCTACAATGAGCAGTTCTTC
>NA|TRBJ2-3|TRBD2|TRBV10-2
CASRAVAGATDTQYF
TGCGCCAGCAGGGCCGTAGCGGGAGCCACAGATACGCAGTATTTT
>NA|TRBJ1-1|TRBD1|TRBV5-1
CASSLQQGIEAFF
TGCGCCAGCAGCTTGCAACAGGGGATTGAAGCTTTCTTT
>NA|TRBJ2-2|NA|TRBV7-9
CASSRDSNTGELFF
TGTGCCAGCAGCCGGGACTCCAACACCGGGGAGCTGTTTTTT
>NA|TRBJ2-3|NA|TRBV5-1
CASSDSLRTDTQYF
TGCGCCAGCAGCGACTCCCTTCGCACAGATACGCAGTATTTT
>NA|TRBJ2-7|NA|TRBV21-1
CAPPRQGYSYEQYF
TGTGCCCCCCCCCGACAGGGTTACTCCTACGAGCAGTACTTC
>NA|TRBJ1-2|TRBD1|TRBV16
CASSQFGPRDSGYTF
TGTGCCAGCAGCCAATTCGGCCCCAGGGACAGTGGCTACACCTTC
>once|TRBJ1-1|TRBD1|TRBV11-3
CASSRQGGATEAFF
TGTGCCAGCAGCCGACAGGGTGGTGCCACTGAAGCTTTCTTT
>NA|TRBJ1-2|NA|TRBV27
CASRTGFYGYTF
TGTGCCAGCAGGACAGGATTCTATGGCTACACCTTC
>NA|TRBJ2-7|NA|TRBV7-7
CASSSQQGWEQYF
TGTGCCAGCAGCTCCCAACAGGGTTGGGAGCAGTACTTC
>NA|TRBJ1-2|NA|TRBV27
CASSLKSGAYYGYTF
TGTGCCAGCAGTTTAAAGTCAGGGGCATACTATGGCTACACCTTC
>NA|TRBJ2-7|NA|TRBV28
CASTPGAYEQYF
TGTGCCAGCACGCCGGGAGCCTACGAGCAGTACTTC
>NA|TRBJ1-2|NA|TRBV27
CASSLYGEDYTF
TGTGCCAGCAGTTTATATGGCGAGGACTACACCTTC
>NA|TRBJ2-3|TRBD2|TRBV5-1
CASSLEPGPGGGDTQYF
TGCGCCAGCAGCTTGGAACCCGGGCCGGGAGGAGGAGATACGCAGTATTTT
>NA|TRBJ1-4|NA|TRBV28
CASSLVAVSNEKLFF
TGTGCCAGCAGTTTAGTGGCGGTCTCTAATGAAAAACTGTTTTTT
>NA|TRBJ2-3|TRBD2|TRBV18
CASSPGLAGVGGTDTQYF
TGTGCCAGCTCACCGGGACTAGCGGGAGTCGGTGGCACAGATACGCAGTATTTT
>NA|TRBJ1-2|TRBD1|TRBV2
CASTPSRQGSGYTF
TGTGCCAGCACTCCATCCCGACAGGGAAGCGGCTACACCTTC
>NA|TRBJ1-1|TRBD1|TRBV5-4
CASSRDRRNTEAFF
TGTGCCAGCAGCCGGGACAGGAGAAACACTGAAGCTTTCTTT
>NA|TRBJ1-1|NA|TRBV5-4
CASSPRMGNTEAFF
TGTGCCAGCAGCCCGCGGATGGGGAACACTGAAGCTTTCTTT
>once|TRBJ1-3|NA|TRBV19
CASSIDRSGNTIYF
TGTGCCAGTAGTATCGACAGATCTGGAAACACCATATATTTT
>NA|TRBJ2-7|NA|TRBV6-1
CASSEALGMESEQYF
TGTGCCAGCAGTGAAGCACTAGGGATGGAGAGCGAGCAGTACTTC
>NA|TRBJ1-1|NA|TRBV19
CASSIGRRGEAFF
TGTGCCAGTAGTATAGGACGACGAGGGGAAGCTTTCTTT
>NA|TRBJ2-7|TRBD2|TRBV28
CASSRGVSGTSSTYEQYF
TGTGCCAGCAGCCGGGGGGTTAGCGGGACCAGCTCCACCTACGAGCAGTACTTC
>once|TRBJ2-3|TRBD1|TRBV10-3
CAISAAGTGAFTDTQYF
TGTGCCATCAGTGCTGCCGGGACAGGGGCTTTCACAGATACGCAGTATTTT